Following are 6 T cell receptor beta chains from one sample sequenced in a study of CD8+ T cells in alopecia areata. Sequencing used cDNA as its template, made by extracting RNA and reverse transcribing it. Libraries were prepared by immunoSEQ multiplex PCR; TCRdb keeps only in-frame clonotypes and omits some of them. The sample includes about 180,000 clones, around three fifths seen only once; the top ten take roughly 15%. The sequenced sample was CD4+ T cells sorted from blood, obtained at week 0. The origin of the receptors is a human donor with alopecia areata.

The CDR3 loop reads CASQRAGPLYEQYF. The CDR3 DNA reads TGTGCCAGCCAGAGGGCAGGCCCGCTCTACGAGCAGTACTTC. The V call is TRBV27, the J call TRBJ2-7; D possibly corresponds to TRBD2 (5 bases). This CDR3 is built from 14 residues. Germline assignment: CDR1 MNHEY and CDR2 SMNVEV (reference sequence). The V end lost 8 bases, the J end lost 3 bases, and 17 bases lay between the germline ends.

The genes are TRBV7-2 and TRBJ2-3; TRBD2 is a possible D gene (6 bases). Germline V gene data show CDR1 as SGHTA and CDR2 as FQGNSA. This CDR3 spans 16 amino acids. Trimming stripped 5 bases from V and 1 base from J, with 16 bases between. CDR3 in amino acids: CASSRGERYRTDTQYF. DNA of the CDR3: TGTGCCAGCAGCCGCGGGGAGCGGTACCGCACAGATACGCAGTATTTT.

This chain uses TRBV7-9 with TRBJ1-2, with unresolved D. This CDR3 comprises 12 residues. Germline V gene lookup returns CDR1 SEHNR and CDR2 FQNEAQ (reference sequence). Trimming took 3 bases from V and 6 from J, leaving 8 bases between them. CDR3 loop: CASSLRGNGYTF. The CDR3 coding sequence is TGTGCCAGCAGCTTGCGCGGAAATGGCTACACCTTC.

The chain recombines TRBV4-2 with TRBJ1-2, with unresolved D. Germline loops: CDR1 LGHNA, CDR2 YNFKEQ. This CDR3 contains 13 residues. V gave up 1 base and J gave up 8 bases, with 11 bases separating them. The CDR3 is CASSQAGDGGYTF. The CDR3 region has the DNA TGTGCCAGCAGCCAAGCCGGCGACGGCGGCTACACCTTC.

J is TRBJ1-5 and V is TRBV30; D is unclear. The germline V gene has CDR1 GTSNPN and CDR2 SVGIG (reference sequence). V gave up 1 base and J gave up 4 bases, with 14 bases separating them. The length of the CDR3 is 15 residues. CDR3 nucleotide sequence: TGTGCCTGGAGTGATATCGGAGTTGGAAATCAGCCCCAGCATTTT. Residues: CAWSDIGVGNQPQHF.

This clone was seen a few times. Sequence at one end of the junction differs from germline and may be a read error. The gene calls are TRBV10-3 and TRBJ2-2; possibly TRBD1 or TRBD2 for D (5 bases each). The V gene's germline CDR1 is ENHRY and CDR2 SYGVKD. The CDR3 is 16 residues long. The CDR3 region is CATSDPGTGTTGELFF. The CDR3 nucleotides are TGTGCCACCAGTGACCCCGGGACGGGCACCACCGGGGAGCTGTTTTTT.